This passage covers 22 T cell receptor beta chains from one sample sequenced in a study of T cell changes during pregnancy in multiple sclerosis. TCRdb keeps only in-frame clones here, not all; method: immunoSEQ multiplex PCR. The table shows some 50,000 clones, with around 92% occurring only once. Specimen: peripheral blood, collected after pregnancy. The receptors originated from a female donor with multiple sclerosis, enrolled in a pregnancy study.

The CDR3 region has the DNA TGTGCCAGCAGCCCACTAGCGGGGGGGCCCACAGATACGCAGTATTTT. Translated: CASSPLAGGPTDTQYF. The V and J genes are TRBV5-4 and TRBJ2-3, with 13 nucleotides matching TRBD2. This CDR3 is 16 amino acids long. V dropped 4 bases and J dropped 2; count of bases not matched to a gene: 4. From germline, CDR1 is SGHNT and CDR2 YYREEE (reference sequence).

The V gene is TRBV4-1, the J gene TRBJ2-3; TRBD2 agrees at 9 bases. V trimming: 0 bases; J trimming: 1 base; junction bases outside the gene matches: 5. CDR3 length: 17 residues. Per germline, CDR1 MGHRA and CDR2 YSYEKL. DNA for the CDR3: TGCGCCAGCAGCCAAGAGGGGAGACTAGCGGGCACAGATACGCAGTATTTT. It codes for CASSQEGRLAGTDTQYF.

The chain couples TRBV6-5 to TRBJ2-7; a weak D match, TRBD1 (7 bases). The ends were cut back, 6 bases at V and 3 bases at J, with 18 bases in the middle. Germline-derived CDR1 and CDR2 are MNHEY and SVGAGI. The CDR3 totals 15 residues. The CDR3 here is CASRVGGGDYYEQYF. The DNA of the CDR3 is TGTGCCAGCAGAGTAGGAGGGGGCGATTACTACGAGCAGTACTTC.

This chain links TRBV19 with TRBJ1-4, with TRBD1 as a possible D gene (6 bases). CDR1 is LNHDA, CDR2 SQIVND, per germline (reference sequence). V lost 4 bases, J lost 4 bases, and 13 bases lay in between. This CDR3 comprises 15 residues. CDR3 bases: TGTGCCAGTAGTACCGGGGGGCTGTATAATGAAAAACTGTTTTTT. Translation: CASSTGGLYNEKLFF. The variable domain in full, with the rest retrieved from reference TRBV19 and TRBJ1-4, is DGGITQSPKYLFRKEGQNVTLSCEQNLNHDAMYWYRQDPGQGLRLIYYSQIVNDFQKGDIAEGYSVSREKKESFPLTVTSAQKNPTAFYLCASSTGGLYNEKLFFGSGTQLSVL.

The genes are TRBV27 and TRBJ2-1; D gene unclear. Trimming removed 3 bases at V and 3 bases at J, with 6 bases between. CDR1 is MNHEY, CDR2 SMNVEV, per germline (reference sequence). This CDR3 has 13 residues. The CDR3 loop is CASSFINYNEQFF. CDR3 sequence (DNA): TGTGCCAGCAGTTTTATTAACTACAATGAGCAGTTCTTC.

The chain uses TRBV11-2 and TRBJ2-7; D is ambiguous. The germline gives CDR1 SGHAT, CDR2 FQNNGV. Trimming cost V 4 bases and J 6 bases, with 10 bases left between them. The CDR3 has 12 residues. The CDR3 sequence is CASSSSLIEQYF. The CDR3 bases are TGTGCCAGCAGCTCTTCCTTAATCGAGCAGTACTTC.

The V call is TRBV14, the J call TRBJ1-5, with D possibly TRBD1 on 6 matching bases. In germline, CDR1 is SGHDN, CDR2 FVKESK. Trimming removed 3 bases from V and 4 bases from J, with 10 bases in between. The CDR3 runs 14 residues. The CDR3 here is CASSQQGRNQPQHF. DNA for the CDR3: TGTGCCAGCAGCCAGCAGGGGCGTAATCAGCCCCAGCATTTT.

This clone came up a few times. The chain is built from TRBV5-4 and TRBJ1-1; 10 nucleotides match TRBD1. Germline lookup yields CDR1 SGHNT and CDR2 YYREEE (reference sequence). The length of the CDR3 is 13 residues. The J segment lost 8 bases and the V segment lost 3 bases, leaving 4 bases of the junction unmatched. The CDR3 region has the DNA TGTGCCAGCAGCTGGGGACAGGGGATAGAAGCTTTCTTT. Translating it yields CASSWGQGIEAFF.

The rearrangement joins TRBV6-5 to TRBJ2-7, with a weak D call TRBD1 (6 bases). V was pared by 8 bases and J by 3 bases, with 17 bases between. CDR3 length equals 14 residues. Germline V gene data show CDR1 as MNHEY and CDR2 as SVGAGI. DNA for the CDR3: TGTGCCAGCGCCCGGACAGCATACTTCTACGAGCAGTACTTC. Translation: CASARTAYFYEQYF.

This chain links TRBV15 with TRBJ1-6; unclear D gene. V shed 1 base and J shed 7 bases, with 17 bases lying between them. In germline, CDR1 is LNHNV, CDR2 YYDKDF (reference sequence). The CDR3 covers 17 residues. The CDR3 loop reads CATSRVGVGSINSPLHF. As DNA, the CDR3 is TGTGCCACCAGCAGAGTCGGGGTGGGGTCCATAAATTCACCCCTCCACTTT.

V and J are TRBV6-1 and TRBJ2-3; TRBD2 aligns across 10 bases. The CDR3 is 14 residues long. Germline CDR1 MNHNS, CDR2 SASEGT. V shed 7 bases, J shed 6 bases, and the junction held 7 bases outside the gene matches. The CDR3 region is CASIRTSGVDTQYF. CDR3 nucleotide sequence: TGTGCCAGCATTAGAACTAGCGGGGTCGATACGCAGTATTTT.

This chain uses TRBV9 with TRBJ1-1; 10 bases match TRBD1. This CDR3 is 14 amino acids long. Germline CDR1 is SGDLS and CDR2 is YYNGEE. Losses at the gene ends were 4 bases for V and 4 bases for J; bases not matched to a gene: 4. The CDR3 region is CASSFRTGGTEAFF. In DNA, the CDR3 is TGTGCCAGCAGCTTTCGGACAGGGGGCACTGAAGCTTTCTTT.

The chain joins TRBV6-1 to TRBJ1-1; a weak D match, TRBD1 (5 bases). This CDR3 spans 15 amino acids. Trimming removed 6 bases at V and 0 bases at J, with 14 bases between. Germline values: CDR1 MNHNS, CDR2 SASEGT. The CDR3 DNA sequence: TGTGCCAGCAGGGGGACGGGGGGTATGAACACTGAAGCTTTCTTT. Its translation: CASRGTGGMNTEAFF.

V and J are TRBV7-3 and TRBJ2-5, with 9 bases that match TRBD1. The length of the CDR3 is 15 residues. Germline V gene lookup returns CDR1 SGHTA and CDR2 FQGTGA. J gave up 2 bases and V 3 bases, and 4 bases lay outside the gene matches. The CDR3 nucleotides are TGTGCCAGCAGCTTCGCGGGACAGGGTCAAGAGACCCAGTACTTC. Protein product: CASSFAGQGQETQYF.

In this sample, this clone turned up once. The chain joins TRBV7-2 to TRBJ1-3; D uncertain. The CDR3 totals 12 residues. The germline V gene encodes CDR1 SGHTA and CDR2 FQGNSA. V was pared by 5 bases and J by 4 bases, with 6 bases between. The DNA for the CDR3 is TGTGCCAGCAGCCTCGTCGGAAACACCATATATTTT. This encodes CASSLVGNTIYF.

This sequence joins TRBV6-6 and TRBJ1-6; unclear D gene. The germline gives CDR1 MNHNY, CDR2 SVGAGI (reference sequence). Trimming took 4 bases from V and 8 from J, leaving 6 bases between them. The CDR3 consists of 12 residues. This CDR3 is CASSSPDSPLHF. The DNA for the CDR3 is TGTGCCAGCAGTTCCCCGGATTCACCCCTCCACTTT.

The chain recombines TRBV5-4 with TRBJ2-6, with D possibly matching TRBD2 (7 bases). The germline V gene encodes CDR1 SGHNT and CDR2 YYREEE (reference sequence). Trimming pared 3 bases from V and 0 bases from J, leaving 16 bases between. This CDR3 comprises 18 residues. The CDR3 region is CASSWRTGGVSGANVLTF. The CDR3 coding sequence is TGTGCCAGCAGCTGGAGGACGGGGGGCGTCTCTGGGGCCAACGTCCTGACTTTC. The entire variable domain, with the rest obtained from reference TRBV5-4 and TRBJ2-6, is as follows: ETGVTQSPTHLIKTRGQQVTLRCSSQSGHNTVSWYQQALGQGPQFIFQYYREEENGRGNFPPRFSGLQFPNYSSELNVNALELDDSALYLCASSWRTGGVSGANVLTFGAGSRLTVL.

This chain joins TRBV9 and TRBJ2-3, with no clear D. The CDR3 length is 14 residues. Germline assignment: CDR1 SGDLS and CDR2 YYNGEE. Deletions cut 2 bases from V and 3 bases from J, with 10 bases between. CDR3 nucleotides: TGTGCCAGCAGCGTTGCCTGGGCGACAGATACGCAGTATTTT. Translation: CASSVAWATDTQYF. The full variable domain, with the rest looked up from reference TRBV9 and TRBJ2-3, is DSGVTQTPKHLITATGQRVTLRCSPRSGDLSVYWYQQSLDQGLQFLIQYYNGEERAKGNILERFSAQQFPDLHSELNLSSLELGDSALYFCASSVAWATDTQYFGPGTRLTVL.

Only one count was recorded for this clone. This sequence joins TRBV11-2 and TRBJ2-3; 13 bases line up with TRBD2. The V and J ends lost 3 bases and 6 bases, in that order; junction bases with no gene match: 6. CDR3 length equals 16 residues. Germline V gene data show CDR1 as SGHAT and CDR2 as FQNNGV. The CDR3 nucleotides are TGTGCCAGCAGCTTCGGACTAGCGGGGGTCCCGGATACGCAGTATTTT. Amino acids: CASSFGLAGVPDTQYF.

The chain links TRBV7-3 to TRBJ2-7; 12 bases agree with TRBD2. Germline CDR1 SGHTA, CDR2 FQGTGA. This CDR3 is 18 amino acids long. V shed 5 bases, J shed 0 bases, and the junction held 11 bases outside the gene matches. The CDR3 protein is CASSLQPRTSGASYEQYF. The CDR3 bases are TGTGCCAGCAGCCTCCAACCCCGGACTAGCGGGGCCTCCTACGAGCAGTACTTC. The variable domain in full, completed from reference TRBV7-3 and TRBJ2-7, reads GAGVSQTPSNKVTEKGKYVELRCDPISGHTALYWYRQSLGQGPEFLIYFQGTGAADDSGLPNDRFFAVRPEGSVSTLKIQRTERGDSAVYLCASSLQPRTSGASYEQYFGPGTRLTVT.

The CDR3 DNA sequence: TGTGCCAGCAGCTTAACCGGGACAAGGAACACCGGGGAGCTGTTTTTT. Its translation: CASSLTGTRNTGELFF. V is TRBV7-3 and J is TRBJ2-2; TRBD1 might be the D (6 bases). Germline V gene lookup returns CDR1 SGHTA and CDR2 FQGTGA. This CDR3 has 16 amino acids. V shed 0 bases and J shed 1 base, with 9 bases lying between them.

With respect to this clone: This specimen includes other DNA sequences encoding the same CDR3. V gene TRBV7-3 combines with J gene TRBJ1-1; 9 bases fit TRBD1. V lost 1 base and J lost 4; bases outside the gene matches: 1. Germline V gives CDR1 SGHTA, CDR2 FQGTGA. The CDR3 is made up of 14 amino acids. The CDR3 loop is CASSLNRGLTEAFF. The DNA of the CDR3 is TGTGCCAGCAGCTTAAACAGGGGGCTCACTGAAGCTTTCTTT.